These 28 T cell receptor beta chains originate from one sample sequenced in a study of cytomegalovirus exposure and HLA in healthy donors. PCR used 60 Vbeta primers and 13 Jbeta primers. Sequenced by immunoSEQ multiplex PCR; TCRdb stores in-frame clones only, minus some. The table includes some 200,000 clones, around 85% detected once. The sequencing input was PBMCs. All receptors derive from a man aged 45 to 65 in good health and CMV-seronegative.

The chain couples TRBV15 to TRBJ1-6, with D unresolved. Germline-derived CDR1 and CDR2 are LNHNV and YYDKDF (reference sequence). There are 16 residues in the CDR3. Trimming removed 1 base at V and 1 base at J, with 8 bases between. CDR3 sequence (DNA): TGTGCCACCAGCAGAGTTGGGGAGTCCTATAATTCACCCCTCCACTTT. Amino acid sequence: CATSRVGESYNSPLHF.

This clone was seen more than once but under ten times. This sequence joins TRBV4-1 and TRBJ2-1, with D perhaps matching TRBD1 (5 bases). The germline gives CDR1 MGHRA, CDR2 YSYEKL. The CDR3 totals 11 residues. The V end was cut by 3 bases, the J end by 10 bases, with 7 bases between. This CDR3 is CASSQGPEQFF. CDR3 DNA: TGCGCCAGCAGCCAGGGGCCAGAGCAGTTCTTC.

The chain employs TRBV18 and TRBJ1-1, with D tentatively TRBD1 (6 bases). The CDR3 runs to 13 residues. V was cut by 5 bases and J by 4 bases, with 11 bases left in between. Looked up from germline, CDR1 is KGHSH and CDR2 is LQKENI. DNA for the CDR3: TGTGCCAGCTCATCCGGACAGATCACTGAAGCTTTCTTT. Encoded protein: CASSSGQITEAFF.

The gene calls are TRBV4-1 and TRBJ2-7, with TRBD1 matching over 7 bases. CDR3 size: 16 residues. The V segment lost 1 base and the J segment 2 bases; nucleotides outside the gene matches: 8. Germline V CDR1 and CDR2: MGHRA, YSYEKL. The CDR3 DNA sequence: TGCGCCAGCAGCCAAGGGTCAGACAGGGCAACCTACGAGCAGTACTTC. It encodes CASSQGSDRATYEQYF.

The chain combines TRBV29-1 with TRBJ2-5, with 7 bases fitting TRBD2. The J call may be wrong; the DNA end is better matched by TRBJ2-7. The CDR3 sequence is 13 residues long. Germline V gene lookup returns CDR1 SQVTM and CDR2 ANQGSEA. As DNA, the CDR3 is TGCAGCGTCGGGGGGATAAAAGGTTACGAGCAGTACTTC. It specifies CSVGGIKGYEQYF.

The gene calls are TRBV7-2 and TRBJ1-1; 7 bases agree with TRBD1. CDR1 and CDR2 from the germline V gene are SGHTA and FQGNSA. Unmatched junction bases numbered 4, after V lost 5 bases and J lost 4 bases. The CDR3 extends over 13 amino acids. CDR3 sequence: CASSRDRVTEAFF. The CDR3 DNA follows: TGTGCCAGCAGCCGCGACAGGGTCACTGAAGCTTTCTTT.

This sequence joins TRBV27 and TRBJ2-7, with 8 bases matching TRBD1. The ends lost 4 bases at V and 6 bases at J; junction bases unmatched: 8. Germline loops: CDR1 MNHEY, CDR2 SMNVEV (reference sequence). The CDR3 loop spans 14 amino acids. CDR3 nucleotide sequence: TGTGCCAGCAGTTCGTTGGGACAGGAGTCCGAGCAGTACTTC. Translation: CASSSLGQESEQYF.

The V call is TRBV7-9, the J call TRBJ1-1; a weak D match, TRBD1 (6 bases). Looked up from germline, CDR1 is SEHNR and CDR2 is FQNEAQ (reference sequence). The CDR3 contains 15 residues. Trimming pared 7 bases from V and 0 bases from J, leaving 15 bases between. The CDR3 here is CASTLGQTMNTEAFF. DNA for the CDR3: TGTGCCAGCACCCTAGGACAGACTATGAACACTGAAGCTTTCTTT.

The chain carries TRBV27 and TRBJ1-1; TRBD1 agrees at 9 bases. CDR3 size: 16 residues. Trimming at V came to 0 bases and at J to 1 base, leaving 3 bases not matched to a gene. Germline V gene data show CDR1 as MNHEY and CDR2 as SMNVEV (reference sequence). The CDR3 DNA reads as TGTGCCAGCAGTTTATCAGTGGGACAGGGGAACACTGAAGCTTTCTTT. Translating it yields CASSLSVGQGNTEAFF.

The V call is TRBV7-2, the J call TRBJ2-7; D call uncertain. The CDR3 covers 14 residues. In germline, CDR1 is SGHTA, CDR2 FQGNSA. V lost 5 bases and J lost 4, with 15 bases in between. CDR3: CASSPRYPPYEQYF. The CDR3, as DNA: TGTGCCAGCAGCCCTCGGTACCCTCCATACGAGCAGTACTTC.

The chain employs TRBV27 and TRBJ1-1; TRBD1 might be the D (5 bases). The CDR3 length is 13 residues. Trimming removed 4 bases at V and 1 base at J, with 7 bases between. From germline, CDR1 is MNHEY and CDR2 SMNVEV (reference sequence). CDR3 bases: TGTGCCAGCAGTTCTCAGGGGAACACTGAAGCTTTCTTT. Translating gives CASSSQGNTEAFF.

This chain links TRBV5-1 with TRBJ2-5; the match to TRBD1 covers 8 bases. The closer fit of TRBJ2-7 to the DNA end suggests the J call may be wrong. This CDR3 is built from 15 residues. The V gene's germline CDR1 is SGHRS and CDR2 YFSETQ. CDR3 DNA sequence: TGCGCCAGCAGAGCGAATCCGGGACAGGCTGACGAGCAGTACTTC. Protein sequence: CASRANPGQADEQYF.

The chain has TRBV2 and TRBJ1-1; D unresolved. V lost 6 bases and J lost 4, with 9 bases in between. The CDR3 has 12 amino acids. Germline loops: CDR1 SNHLY, CDR2 FYNNEI. This CDR3 is CASSLGSTEAFF. The CDR3 bases are TGTGCCAGCAGCCTGGGGAGCACTGAAGCTTTCTTT.

J is TRBJ1-1 and V is TRBV6-6; no reliable D call. Per germline, CDR1 MNHNY and CDR2 SVGAGI (reference sequence). The CDR3 totals 14 residues. Trimming shortened V by 2 bases and J by 0 bases, and 7 bases separated the two germline ends. This CDR3 is CASSYELMNTEAFF. In DNA, the CDR3 is TGTGCCAGCAGTTACGAGCTGATGAACACTGAAGCTTTCTTT.

The CDR3 here is CASSPWGGNTEAFF. The CDR3 DNA is TGTGCCAGCAGCCCTTGGGGAGGGAACACTGAAGCTTTCTTT. The rearrangement links TRBV27 to TRBJ1-1; D call uncertain. The V end lost 6 bases, the J end lost 1 base, and 12 bases lay between the germline ends. The CDR3 spans 14 residues. Germline V gene sequence: CDR1 MNHEY, CDR2 SMNVEV (reference sequence).

The chain is built from TRBV14 and TRBJ1-2; D gene uncertain. The V gene lost 4 bases and the J gene lost 6 bases, with 18 bases spanning the gap. Per the germline V gene, CDR1 is SGHDN and CDR2 is FVKESK. The CDR3 is 15 residues long. The CDR3 DNA follows: TGTGCCAGCAGCCCTGGTCCCATCGGGAAGCATGGCTACACCTTC. This encodes CASSPGPIGKHGYTF. Full variable domain (rest looked up from reference TRBV14 and TRBJ1-2): EAGVTQFPSHSVIEKGQTVTLRCDPISGHDNLYWYRRVMGKEIKFLLHFVKESKQDESGMPNNRFLAERTGGTYSTLKVQPAELEDSGVYFCASSPGPIGKHGYTFGSGTRLTVV.

The V and J genes are TRBV10-3 and TRBJ2-1, with TRBD2 matching over 13 bases. Trimming took 8 bases from V and 7 from J; bases not matched to a gene: 2. The germline V gene has CDR1 ENHRY and CDR2 SYGVKD. The CDR3 loop spans 13 amino acids. This CDR3 is CAIGLAGVNEQFF. CDR3 in DNA: TGTGCCATCGGACTAGCGGGGGTTAATGAGCAGTTCTTC.

This chain joins TRBV6-5 and TRBJ2-5; maybe TRBD1 (5 bases). The V gene's germline CDR1 is MNHEY and CDR2 SVGAGI. The CDR3 has 14 amino acids. Trimming left V 5 bases short and J 1 base short, with 11 bases between. CDR3 sequence reads: CASSPSGFQETQYF. DNA for the CDR3: TGTGCCAGCAGTCCCTCAGGGTTCCAAGAGACCCAGTACTTC.

This clone was seen once. The V and J genes are TRBV5-1 and TRBJ1-1; D is perhaps TRBD1 (6 bases). From germline, CDR1 is SGHRS and CDR2 YFSETQ. Trimming removed 5 bases at V and 2 bases at J, with 10 bases between. This CDR3 has 13 amino acids. The CDR3 reads CASRWDINTEAFF. The CDR3 DNA sequence: TGCGCCAGCAGATGGGACATAAACACTGAAGCTTTCTTT.

The chain couples TRBV6-6 to TRBJ1-1; D unclear. The CDR3 runs to 13 residues. Germline CDR1 is MNHNY and CDR2 is SVGAGI (reference sequence). V was clipped by 8 bases and J by 6 bases, with 16 bases between them. CDR3 coding DNA: TGTGCCAGCTGTATGATGGCGGCTGCTGAAGCTTTCTTT. Translation: CASCMMAAAEAFF.

The DNA for the CDR3 is TGTGCCAGCTCAGTATCCGAGACAGGGTCCTACGAGCAGTACTTC. It is translated as CASSVSETGSYEQYF. V is TRBV18 and J is TRBJ2-7; 7 nucleotides line up with TRBD1. The ends lost 5 bases at V and 1 base at J; junction bases unmatched: 8. The CDR3 runs to 15 residues. The germline V gene has CDR1 KGHSH and CDR2 LQKENI.

The chain carries TRBV5-1 and TRBJ1-3, with unresolved D. This CDR3 spans 14 amino acids. With 0 bases removed from V and 6 bases from J, the gap between germline ends came to 10 bases. CDR1 and CDR2 from the germline V gene are SGHRS and YFSETQ. This chain's CDR3 is CASSLDWAKNTIYF. DNA for the CDR3: TGCGCCAGCAGCTTGGACTGGGCAAAAAACACCATATATTTT. The full variable domain, rest sourced from reference TRBV5-1 and TRBJ1-3, is KAGVTQTPRYLIKTRGQQVTLSCSPISGHRSVSWYQQTPGQGLQFLFEYFSETQRNKGNFPGRFSGRQFSNSRSEMNVSTLELGDSALYLCASSLDWAKNTIYFGEGSWLTVV.

The genes are TRBV27 and TRBJ1-1; the match to TRBD1 covers 12 bases. CDR3 size: 15 residues. In germline, CDR1 is MNHEY, CDR2 SMNVEV (reference sequence). After removal of 5 bases from V and 4 bases from J, the junction contained 5 bases not matched to a gene. CDR3 DNA: TGTGCCAGCAGTCCCGGGACAGGGGGCGGCACTGAAGCTTTCTTT. Its translation is CASSPGTGGGTEAFF.

The chain uses TRBV7-9 and TRBJ2-2; D ambiguous. This CDR3 is 12 amino acids long. CDR1 and CDR2 from the germline V gene are SEHNR and FQNEAQ (reference sequence). The V gene lost 4 bases and the J gene lost 4 bases, with 4 bases spanning the gap. The CDR3 sequence: CASSSRTGELFF. For the CDR3, the DNA is TGTGCCAGCAGCTCCCGCACCGGGGAGCTGTTTTTT. Full variable domain (rest looked up from reference TRBV7-9 and TRBJ2-2): DTGVSQNPRHKITKRGQNVTFRCDPISEHNRLYWYRQTLGQGPEFLTYFQNEAQLEKSRLLSDRFSAERPKGSFSTLEIQRTEQGDSAMYLCASSSRTGELFFGEGSRLTVL.

The chain couples TRBV25-1 to TRBJ1-1; weak D call: TRBD1 (5 bases). This CDR3 contains 12 residues. Trimming left V 4 bases short and J 7 bases short, with 10 bases between. The V gene's germline CDR1 is MGHDK and CDR2 SYGVNS. CDR3 bases: TGTGCCAGCAGTGGAATGACAGTTGAAGCTTTCTTT. This translates into CASSGMTVEAFF.

The gene calls are TRBV15 and TRBJ1-5, with 11 positions matching TRBD1. V dropped 3 bases and J dropped 10; count of bases not matched to a gene: 2. The CDR3 totals 13 residues. The germline CDR1 and CDR2 sequences are LNHNV and YYDKDF (reference sequence). The CDR3 loop is CATSRDRGRPQHF. In DNA form, the CDR3 reads TGTGCCACCAGCAGGGACAGGGGGCGACCCCAGCATTTT.

V usage is TRBV7-7 and J usage is TRBJ2-3, with D possibly matching TRBD2 (6 bases). Trimming took off 2 bases at V and 0 bases at J, with 12 bases between the two ends. CDR3 size: 16 residues. Looked up from germline, CDR1 is SSHAT and CDR2 is FNYEAQ (reference sequence). The chain's CDR3 is CASSLNPGLSTDTQYF. CDR3 nucleotides: TGTGCCAGCAGCTTAAATCCGGGACTCAGCACAGATACGCAGTATTTT.

J is TRBJ2-7 and V is TRBV7-9; the D gene is possibly TRBD1 (6 bases). CDR1 and CDR2 (germline): SEHNR, FQNEAQ (reference sequence). Trimming shortened V by 5 bases and J by 6 bases, and 14 bases separated the two germline ends. The CDR3 contains 13 residues. CDR3 sequence reads: CASSLGGEGEQYF. The CDR3 DNA reads as TGTGCCAGCAGCCTAGGGGGTGAGGGCGAGCAGTACTTC.